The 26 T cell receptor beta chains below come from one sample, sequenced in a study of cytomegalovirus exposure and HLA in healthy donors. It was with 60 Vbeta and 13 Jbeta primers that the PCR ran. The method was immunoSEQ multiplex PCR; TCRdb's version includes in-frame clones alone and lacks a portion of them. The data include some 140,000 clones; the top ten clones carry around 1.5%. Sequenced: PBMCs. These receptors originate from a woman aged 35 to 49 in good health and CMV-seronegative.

The CDR3 spells CASSLELNSNQPQHF. The DNA of the CDR3 is TGTGCCAGCAGCTTAGAGCTAAATAGCAATCAGCCCCAGCATTTT. The V gene is TRBV7-2, the J gene TRBJ1-5; no reliable D call. Per germline, CDR1 SGHTA and CDR2 FQGNSA. V lost 1 base, J lost 0 bases, and 7 bases lay in between. This CDR3 comprises 15 residues.

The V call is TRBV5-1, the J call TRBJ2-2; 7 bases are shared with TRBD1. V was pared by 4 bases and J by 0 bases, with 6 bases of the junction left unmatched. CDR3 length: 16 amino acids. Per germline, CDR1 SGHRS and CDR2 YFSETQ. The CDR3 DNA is TGCGCCAGCAGCCCCGGGACAGCCGCGAACACCGGGGAGCTGTTTTTT. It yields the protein CASSPGTAANTGELFF.

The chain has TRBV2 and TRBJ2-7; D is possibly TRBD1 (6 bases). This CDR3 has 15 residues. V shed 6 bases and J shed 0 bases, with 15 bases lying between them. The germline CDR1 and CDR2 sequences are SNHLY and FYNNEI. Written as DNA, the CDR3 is TGTGCCAGCAGACCCGACAGGACTTCCTCCTACGAGCAGTACTTC. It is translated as CASRPDRTSSYEQYF.

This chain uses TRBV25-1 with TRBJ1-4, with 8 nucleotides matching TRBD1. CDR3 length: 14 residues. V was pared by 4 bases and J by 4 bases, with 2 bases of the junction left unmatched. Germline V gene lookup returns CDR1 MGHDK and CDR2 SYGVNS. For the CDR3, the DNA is TGTGCCAGCAGTGTCGACAGGGGTAATGAAAAACTGTTTTTT. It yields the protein CASSVDRGNEKLFF.

CDR3 protein: CASSAPLRDEQFF. The CDR3 DNA is TGTGCCAGCAGCGCCCCACTTCGGGATGAGCAGTTCTTC. V is TRBV9 and J is TRBJ2-1; no clear D gene. Trimming left V 3 bases short and J 8 bases short, with 12 bases between. The CDR3 extends over 13 amino acids. Germline CDR1 SGDLS, CDR2 YYNGEE.

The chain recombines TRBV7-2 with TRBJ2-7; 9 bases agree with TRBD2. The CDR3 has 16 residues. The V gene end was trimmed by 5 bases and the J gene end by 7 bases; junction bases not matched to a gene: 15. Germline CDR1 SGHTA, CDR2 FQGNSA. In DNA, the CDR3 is TGTGCCAGCAGCCCACGTAGGGGCGGGGGGGCTGAAGAGCAGTACTTC. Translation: CASSPRRGGGAEEQYF. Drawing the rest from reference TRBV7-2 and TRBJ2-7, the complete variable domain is GAGVSQSPSNKVTEKGKDVELRCDPISGHTALYWYRQSLGQGLEFLIYFQGNSAPDKSGLPSDRFSAERTGGSVSTLTIQRTQQEDSAVYLCASSPRRGGGAEEQYFGPGTRLTVT.

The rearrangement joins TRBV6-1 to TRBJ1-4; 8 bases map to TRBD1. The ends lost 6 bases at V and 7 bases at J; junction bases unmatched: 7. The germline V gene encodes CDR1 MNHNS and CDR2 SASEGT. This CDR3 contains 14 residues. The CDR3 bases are TGTGCCAGCAGGGAACAGGGGGTTAGTGAAAAACTGTTTTTT. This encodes CASREQGVSEKLFF.

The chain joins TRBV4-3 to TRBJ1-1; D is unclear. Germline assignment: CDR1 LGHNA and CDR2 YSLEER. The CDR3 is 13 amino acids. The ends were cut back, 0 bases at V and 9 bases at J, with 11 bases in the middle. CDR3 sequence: CASSQDLGLQAFF. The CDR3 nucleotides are TGCGCCAGCAGCCAAGATCTGGGCCTTCAAGCTTTCTTT.

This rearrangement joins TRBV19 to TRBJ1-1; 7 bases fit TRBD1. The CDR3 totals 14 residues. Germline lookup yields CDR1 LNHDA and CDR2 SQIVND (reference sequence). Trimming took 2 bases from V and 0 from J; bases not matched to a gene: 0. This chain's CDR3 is CASSITGVNTEAFF. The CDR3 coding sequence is TGTGCCAGTAGTATAACAGGGGTGAACACTGAAGCTTTCTTT.

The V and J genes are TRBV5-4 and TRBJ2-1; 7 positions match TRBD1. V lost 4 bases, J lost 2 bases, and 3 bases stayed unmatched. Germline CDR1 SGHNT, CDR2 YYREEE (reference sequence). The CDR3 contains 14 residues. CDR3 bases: TGTGCCAGCAGCCGGGGACAGACCTACAATGAGCAGTTCTTC. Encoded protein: CASSRGQTYNEQFF.

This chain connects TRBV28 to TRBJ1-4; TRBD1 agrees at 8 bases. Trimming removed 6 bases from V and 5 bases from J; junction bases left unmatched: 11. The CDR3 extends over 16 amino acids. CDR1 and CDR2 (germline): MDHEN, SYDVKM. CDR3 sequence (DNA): TGTGCCAGCAGCGTATCCAGGGGGCCGGAAAATGAAAAACTGTTTTTT. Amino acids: CASSVSRGPENEKLFF.

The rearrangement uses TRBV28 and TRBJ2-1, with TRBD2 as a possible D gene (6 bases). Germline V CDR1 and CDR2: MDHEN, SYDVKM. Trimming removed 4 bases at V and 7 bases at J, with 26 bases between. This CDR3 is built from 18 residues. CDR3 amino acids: CASSSSAFKTSWKNEQFF. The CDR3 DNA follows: TGTGCCAGCAGTTCCTCAGCATTCAAGACTAGTTGGAAAAATGAGCAGTTCTTC.

The chain's CDR3 is CASSARSGNTDTQYF. In DNA, the CDR3 is TGTGCCAGCAGCGCAAGGTCGGGGAACACAGATACGCAGTATTTT. This chain connects TRBV2 to TRBJ2-3; possible D gene TRBD2, 5 bases. With 6 bases removed from V and 2 bases from J, the gap between germline ends came to 15 bases. The germline gives CDR1 SNHLY, CDR2 FYNNEI. The CDR3 runs to 15 residues.

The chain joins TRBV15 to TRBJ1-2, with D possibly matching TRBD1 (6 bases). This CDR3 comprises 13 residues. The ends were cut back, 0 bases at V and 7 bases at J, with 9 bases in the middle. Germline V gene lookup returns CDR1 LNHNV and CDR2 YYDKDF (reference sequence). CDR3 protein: CATSREQGSGYTF. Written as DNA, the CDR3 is TGTGCCACCAGCAGAGAACAGGGCTCTGGCTACACCTTC.

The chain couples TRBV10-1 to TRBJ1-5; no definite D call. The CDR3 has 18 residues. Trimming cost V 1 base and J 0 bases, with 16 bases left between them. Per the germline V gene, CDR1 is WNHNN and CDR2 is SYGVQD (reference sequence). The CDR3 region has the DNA TGCGCCAGCAGTGAGTGGGAGACCTTTTCTTGTAGCAATCAGCCCCAGCATTTT. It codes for CASSEWETFSCSNQPQHF.

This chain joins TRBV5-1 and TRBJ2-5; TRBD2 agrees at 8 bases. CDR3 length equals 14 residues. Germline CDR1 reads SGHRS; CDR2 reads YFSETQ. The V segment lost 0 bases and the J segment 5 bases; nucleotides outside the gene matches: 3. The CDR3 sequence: CASSLEVAGETQYF. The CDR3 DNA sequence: TGCGCCAGCAGCTTGGAAGTAGCGGGGGAGACCCAGTACTTC. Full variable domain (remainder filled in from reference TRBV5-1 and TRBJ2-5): KAGVTQTPRYLIKTRGQQVTLSCSPISGHRSVSWYQQTPGQGLQFLFEYFSETQRNKGNFPGRFSGRQFSNSRSEMNVSTLELGDSALYLCASSLEVAGETQYFGPGTRLLVL.

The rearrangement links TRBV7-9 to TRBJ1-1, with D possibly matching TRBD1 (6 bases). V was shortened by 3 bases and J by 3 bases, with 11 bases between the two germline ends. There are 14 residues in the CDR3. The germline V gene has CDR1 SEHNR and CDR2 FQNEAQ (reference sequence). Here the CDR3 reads CASSLWTADTEAFF. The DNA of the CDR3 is TGTGCCAGCAGCTTGTGGACAGCCGACACTGAAGCTTTCTTT.

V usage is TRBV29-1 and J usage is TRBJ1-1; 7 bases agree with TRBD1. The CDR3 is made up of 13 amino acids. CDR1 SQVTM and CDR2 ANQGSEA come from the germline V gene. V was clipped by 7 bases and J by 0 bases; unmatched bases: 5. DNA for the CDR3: TGCAGCGCACGGGACAGCATGAACACTGAAGCTTTCTTT. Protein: CSARDSMNTEAFF.

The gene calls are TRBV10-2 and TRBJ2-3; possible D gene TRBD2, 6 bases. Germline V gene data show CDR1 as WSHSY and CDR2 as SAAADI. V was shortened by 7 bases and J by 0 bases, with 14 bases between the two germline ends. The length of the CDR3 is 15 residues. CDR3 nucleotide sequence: TGCGCCAGCAACCCGGACTACCTTAGCACAGATACGCAGTATTTT. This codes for CASNPDYLSTDTQYF.

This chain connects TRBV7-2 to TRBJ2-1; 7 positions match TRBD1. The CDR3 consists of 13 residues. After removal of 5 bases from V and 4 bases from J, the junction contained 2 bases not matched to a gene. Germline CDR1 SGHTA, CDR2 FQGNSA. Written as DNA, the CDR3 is TGTGCCAGCAGCACACAGGGGTACAATGAGCAGTTCTTC. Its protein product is CASSTQGYNEQFF.

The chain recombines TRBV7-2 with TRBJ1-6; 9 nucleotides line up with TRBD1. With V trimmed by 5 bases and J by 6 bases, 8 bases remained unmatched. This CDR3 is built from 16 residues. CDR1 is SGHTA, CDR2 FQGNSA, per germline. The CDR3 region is CASSLSGTGLNSPLHF. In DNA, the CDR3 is TGTGCCAGCAGCCTTTCCGGGACAGGGCTTAATTCACCCCTCCACTTT. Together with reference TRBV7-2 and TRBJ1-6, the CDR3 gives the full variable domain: GAGVSQSPSNKVTEKGKDVELRCDPISGHTALYWYRQSLGQGLEFLIYFQGNSAPDKSGLPSDRFSAERTGGSVSTLTIQRTQQEDSAVYLCASSLSGTGLNSPLHFGNGTRLTVT.

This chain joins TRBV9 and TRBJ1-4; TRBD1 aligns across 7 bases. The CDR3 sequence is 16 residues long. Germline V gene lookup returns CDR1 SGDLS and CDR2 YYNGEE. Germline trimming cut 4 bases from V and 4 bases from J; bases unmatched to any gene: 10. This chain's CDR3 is CASSPPTGTDNEKLFF. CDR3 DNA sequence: TGTGCCAGCAGCCCCCCGACAGGGACAGATAATGAAAAACTGTTTTTT.

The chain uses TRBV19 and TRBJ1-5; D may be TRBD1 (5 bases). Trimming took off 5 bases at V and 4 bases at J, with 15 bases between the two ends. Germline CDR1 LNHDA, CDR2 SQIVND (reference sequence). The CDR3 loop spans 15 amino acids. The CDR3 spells CASSEVGGRNQPQHF. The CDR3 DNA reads TGTGCCAGTAGTGAGGTCGGGGGGAGGAATCAGCCCCAGCATTTT. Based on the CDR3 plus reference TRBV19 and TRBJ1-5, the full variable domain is DGGITQSPKYLFRKEGQNVTLSCEQNLNHDAMYWYRQDPGQGLRLIYYSQIVNDFQKGDIAEGYSVSREKKESFPLTVTSAQKNPTAFYLCASSEVGGRNQPQHFGDGTRLSIL.

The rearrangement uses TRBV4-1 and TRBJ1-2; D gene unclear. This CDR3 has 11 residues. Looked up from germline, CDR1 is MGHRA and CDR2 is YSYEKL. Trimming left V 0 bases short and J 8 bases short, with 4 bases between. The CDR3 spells CASSQDRGYTF. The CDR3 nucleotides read TGCGCCAGCAGCCAAGATAGAGGCTACACCTTC.

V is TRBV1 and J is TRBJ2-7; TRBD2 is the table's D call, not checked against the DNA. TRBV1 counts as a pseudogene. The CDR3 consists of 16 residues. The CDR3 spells CTSSQEGGPSGVEQYF. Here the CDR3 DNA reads TGCACCAGCAGCCAAGAGGGCGGGCCTAGCGGGGTCGAGCAGTACTTC.

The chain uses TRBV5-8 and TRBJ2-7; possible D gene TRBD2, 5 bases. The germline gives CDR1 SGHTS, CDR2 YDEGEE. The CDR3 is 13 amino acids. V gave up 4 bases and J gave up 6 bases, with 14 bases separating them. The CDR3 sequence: CASSRSVASEQYV. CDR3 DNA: TGTGCCAGCAGCCGGTCGGTAGCGTCCGAGCAGTACGTC.